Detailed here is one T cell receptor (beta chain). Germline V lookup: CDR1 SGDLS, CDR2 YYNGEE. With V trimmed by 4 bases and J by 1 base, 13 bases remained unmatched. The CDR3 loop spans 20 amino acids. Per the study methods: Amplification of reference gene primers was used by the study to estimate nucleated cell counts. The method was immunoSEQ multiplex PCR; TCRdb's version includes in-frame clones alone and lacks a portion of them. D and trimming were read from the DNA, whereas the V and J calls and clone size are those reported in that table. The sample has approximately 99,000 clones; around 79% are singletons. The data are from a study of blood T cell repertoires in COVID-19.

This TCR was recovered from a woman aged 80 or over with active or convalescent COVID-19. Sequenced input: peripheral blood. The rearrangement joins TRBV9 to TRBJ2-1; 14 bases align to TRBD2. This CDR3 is CASSSQARGLAGDSYNEQFF. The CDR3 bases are TGTGCCAGCAGCTCTCAAGCTAGGGGACTAGCGGGGGATTCCTACAATGAGCAGTTCTTC.